One and the same sample provided the 17 T cell receptor beta chains below, sequenced in a study of shared clonotypes between healthy human individuals (dated by TCRdb to about 2020). The library was produced with the immunoSEQ multiplex PCR assay. This immuneACCESS table, as held by TCRdb, lists in-frame sequences with V and J called but not all clones. Of the missing ones, under half trace to an unresolved V gene in checked studies; the others have no known cause. Across this sample there are approximately 500,000 clones, with 95% to 97% seen only once. Under 0.06% of the sample is held by the ten biggest clonotypes. Sequenced: naive CD4+ T cells sorted from blood. The cell subset or site label of this sample denotes: CD45RA+ positively selected. The receptors stem from a woman aged 25 to 45 in good health.

The chain uses TRBV29-1 and TRBJ2-3; D perhaps matches TRBD1 (5 bases). The V and J ends lost 5 bases and 4 bases respectively, with 13 bases between them. Germline V CDR1 and CDR2: SQVTM, ANQGSEA. The CDR3 runs 13 residues. The CDR3 here is CSVLGAGADTQYF. In DNA form, the CDR3 reads TGCAGCGTTCTTGGGGCCGGCGCAGATACGCAGTATTTT.

V usage is TRBV19 and J usage is TRBJ2-5, with a weak D call TRBD2 (5 bases). Germline V gene data show CDR1 as LNHDA and CDR2 as SQIVND (reference sequence). The CDR3 is 13 residues long. V gave up 5 bases and J gave up 5 bases, with 12 bases separating them. The CDR3 sequence: CASSGSGVETQYF. The DNA of the CDR3 is TGTGCCAGTAGTGGGTCCGGGGTGGAGACCCAGTACTTC.

The V call is TRBV5-6, the J call TRBJ1-2; 9 nucleotides agree with TRBD1. With 4 bases clipped from V and 4 bases from J, the junction kept 2 bases outside the gene matches. CDR1 is SGHDT and CDR2 is YYEEEE in the germline V gene. This CDR3 is built from 13 residues. CDR3 sequence: CASSRDRAYGYTF. CDR3 in DNA: TGTGCCAGCAGCCGGGACAGGGCCTATGGCTACACCTTC.

This clone was observed a single time. The chain couples TRBV28 to TRBJ2-1; possibly TRBD2 for D (6 bases). V lost 4 bases, J lost 9 bases, and 7 bases lay in between. Germline CDR1 and CDR2: MDHEN and SYDVKM. This CDR3 contains 11 residues. This CDR3 is CASSSAGEQFF. CDR3 nucleotide sequence: TGTGCCAGCAGTTCAGCGGGTGAGCAGTTCTTC.

The chain uses TRBV5-1 and TRBJ2-1; D uncertain. The V and J ends lost 0 bases and 12 bases respectively, with 10 bases between them. Germline CDR1 reads SGHRS; CDR2 reads YFSETQ. The CDR3 runs 12 residues. The CDR3 sequence: CASSLAFSRQFF. The CDR3 DNA follows: TGCGCCAGCAGCTTGGCCTTTAGTAGGCAGTTCTTC.

This chain joins TRBV7-9 and TRBJ2-7, with TRBD2 as a possible D gene (6 bases). Trimming removed 5 bases at V and 2 bases at J, with 10 bases between. The CDR3 runs to 13 residues. Germline-derived CDR1 and CDR2 are SEHNR and FQNEAQ (reference sequence). CDR3 DNA sequence: TGTGCCAGCAGCATCGGGAGCACCTACGAGCAGTACTTC. Protein sequence: CASSIGSTYEQYF.

The rearrangement uses TRBV5-1 and TRBJ2-5; perhaps TRBD1 as D (6 bases). V lost 4 bases and J 6 bases, leaving 13 bases between the germline ends. The germline CDR1 and CDR2 sequences are SGHRS and YFSETQ. This CDR3 is built from 13 residues. The CDR3 DNA sequence: TGCGCCAGCAGCGAACCGGGACAAAAGACCCAGTACTTC. This translates into CASSEPGQKTQYF.

The chain couples TRBV5-1 to TRBJ2-5, with D perhaps TRBD1 (5 bases). The J call may be incorrect, as the DNA end agrees better with TRBJ2-7. Germline V gene data show CDR1 as SGHRS and CDR2 as YFSETQ. This CDR3 is 15 amino acids long. The CDR3 coding sequence is TGCGCCAGCCGATTAGCCGGTCAGGGTACCCTCGAGCAGTACTTC. It yields the protein CASRLAGQGTLEQYF.

To note about this clone: Different DNA sequences within this sample yield the same CDR3. The chain carries TRBV19 and TRBJ2-7; 11 bases fit TRBD1. This CDR3 contains 15 residues. Germline V gives CDR1 LNHDA, CDR2 SQIVND (reference sequence). V dropped 3 bases and J dropped 4; count of bases not matched to a gene: 5. CDR3 amino acids: CASSIPGQGAYEQYF. The CDR3 DNA reads as TGTGCCAGTAGTATCCCTGGACAGGGGGCTTACGAGCAGTACTTC.

This clone showed up just once. The rearrangement joins TRBV11-2 to TRBJ2-2; TRBD2 is a possible D gene (7 bases). Germline V gene lookup returns CDR1 SGHAT and CDR2 FQNNGV. V was cut by 3 bases and J by 6 bases, with 14 bases left in between. The CDR3 is 15 residues long. CDR3 sequence reads: CASSFGGRLPGELFF. The CDR3 bases are TGTGCCAGCAGCTTCGGGGGGCGGCTACCCGGGGAGCTGTTTTTT.

The rearrangement uses TRBV27 and TRBJ2-3; possibly TRBD1 for D (6 bases). This CDR3 is built from 15 residues. With 7 bases removed from V and 2 bases from J, the gap between germline ends came to 16 bases. Germline lookup yields CDR1 MNHEY and CDR2 SMNVEV (reference sequence). CDR3 protein: CASKQTGPPTDTQYF. The CDR3 coding sequence is TGTGCCAGCAAACAAACAGGGCCCCCCACAGATACGCAGTATTTT.

This chain joins TRBV5-4 and TRBJ2-7; D ambiguous. Germline loops: CDR1 SGHNT, CDR2 YYREEE (reference sequence). V shed 2 bases and J shed 7 bases, with 13 bases lying between them. The CDR3 runs to 13 residues. CDR3 sequence reads: CASSFPATREQYF. The CDR3 nucleotides are TGTGCCAGCAGCTTCCCAGCGACTCGGGAGCAGTACTTC. The variable domain in full, completed from reference TRBV5-4 and TRBJ2-7, reads ETGVTQSPTHLIKTRGQQVTLRCSSQSGHNTVSWYQQALGQGPQFIFQYYREEENGRGNFPPRFSGLQFPNYSSELNVNALELDDSALYLCASSFPATREQYFGPGTRLTVT.

The rearrangement joins TRBV7-6 to TRBJ2-3; D might be TRBD2 (5 bases). CDR3 length: 17 amino acids. V shed 0 bases and J shed 1 base, with 14 bases lying between them. Germline CDR1 reads SGHVS; CDR2 reads FNYEAQ. As DNA, the CDR3 is TGTGCCAGCAGCTTAGCAGGACCCCGGCGGGGCACAGATACGCAGTATTTT. Protein: CASSLAGPRRGTDTQYF. Looking up the rest from reference TRBV7-6 and TRBJ2-3 gives the full variable domain: GAGVSQSPRYKVTKRGQDVALRCDPISGHVSLYWYRQALGQGPEFLTYFNYEAQQDKSGLPNDRFSAERPEGSISTLTIQRTEQRDSAMYRCASSLAGPRRGTDTQYFGPGTRLTVL.

V is TRBV29-1 and J is TRBJ1-1, with D perhaps matching TRBD1 (6 bases). V lost 4 bases, J lost 0 bases, and 9 bases lay in between. Germline CDR1 SQVTM, CDR2 ANQGSEA. The CDR3 is 13 residues long. This CDR3 reads CSVAQGLNTEAFF. CDR3 bases: TGCAGCGTTGCGCAGGGGTTGAACACTGAAGCTTTCTTT.

V and J are TRBV2 and TRBJ2-1; tentative D call: TRBD2 (5 bases). The CDR3 consists of 15 residues. Germline V gene lookup returns CDR1 SNHLY and CDR2 FYNNEI. V lost 0 bases to trimming and J lost 3 bases, with 9 bases between them. The CDR3 sequence is CASSEAGLDYNEQFF. In DNA form, the CDR3 reads TGTGCCAGCAGTGAAGCCGGACTGGACTACAATGAGCAGTTCTTC.

The V call is TRBV6-5, the J call TRBJ2-7; D could derive from TRBD1 or TRBD2 (5 bases each). There are 14 residues in the CDR3. Germline-derived CDR1 and CDR2 are MNHEY and SVGAGI. The ends were cut back, 6 bases at V and 7 bases at J, with 19 bases in the middle. CDR3 protein: CASSLPGPEAEQYF. CDR3 coding DNA: TGTGCCAGCAGCCTACCGGGACCTGAGGCGGAGCAGTACTTC.

This chain joins TRBV6-5 and TRBJ2-2; maybe TRBD1 (5 bases). CDR1 MNHEY and CDR2 SVGAGI come from the germline V gene. Trimming removed 5 bases at V and 1 base at J, with 8 bases between. The CDR3 extends over 14 amino acids. CDR3: CASSQQENTGELFF. CDR3 DNA sequence: TGTGCCAGCAGTCAACAGGAGAACACCGGGGAGCTGTTTTTT.